This T cell receptor (beta chain) was sequenced during a study of CD8 T cells in Susac syndrome. The authors reverse transcribed roughly 0.5 to 1 ug RNA with random hexamers. TCRdb ran MiXCR on the immunoSEQ multiplex PCR reads and lists one entry per CDR3 protein. The profile shows under 200,000 distinct CDR3 sequences, approximately 95% of them singletons. Trimming cost V 8 bases and J 0 bases, with 10 bases left between them. CDR3 size: 14 residues. The germline V gene has CDR1 MDHEN and CDR2 SYDVKM. Concerning this clonotype: Its antigen is as yet unknown.

Negative isolation was applied to CD8+ and CD4+ T cells, and FACS enrichment was applied to TEMRA cells. Study-wide results and limits: Acknowledgment was made by the study that its TCR sequencing and HLA analysis involved a relatively small number of individuals.

The gene calls are TRBV28 and TRBJ1-4; no firm D call. The material sequenced was CD8+ T cells from PBMCs. The receptor was isolated from a human donor with multiple sclerosis. The DNA of the CDR3 is TGTGCCAGCCTTAAAAGCGCAACTAATGAAAAACTGTTTTTT. Protein: CASLKSATNEKLFF.